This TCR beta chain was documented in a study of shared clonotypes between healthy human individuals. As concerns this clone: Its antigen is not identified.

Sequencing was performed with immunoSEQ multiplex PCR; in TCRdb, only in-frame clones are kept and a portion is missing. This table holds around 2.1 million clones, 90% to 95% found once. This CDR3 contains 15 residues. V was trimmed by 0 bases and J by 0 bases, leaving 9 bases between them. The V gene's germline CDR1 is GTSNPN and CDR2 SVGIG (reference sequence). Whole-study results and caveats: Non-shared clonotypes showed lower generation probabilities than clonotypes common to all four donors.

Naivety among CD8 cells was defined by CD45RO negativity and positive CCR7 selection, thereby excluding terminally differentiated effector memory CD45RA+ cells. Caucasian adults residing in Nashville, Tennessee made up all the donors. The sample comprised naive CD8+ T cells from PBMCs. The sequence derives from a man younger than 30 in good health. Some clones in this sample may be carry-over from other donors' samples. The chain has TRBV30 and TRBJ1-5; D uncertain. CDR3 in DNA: TGTGCCTGGAGTGTACTCGGGAATAGCAATCAGCCCCAGCATTTT. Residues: CAWSVLGNSNQPQHF.